This TCR beta chain was documented in a study of cytomegalovirus exposure and HLA in healthy donors. Study-wide context: There were about 85 million unique TCRs (from HLA-typed donors) in an early data release. Regarding the study as a whole: Excluded: some indistinguishable V segments such as TRBV6-2 and TRBV6-3. The HLA-A and HLA-B alleles of most subjects were reportedly predicted accurately from TCR beta sequences.

60 Vbeta and 13 Jbeta primers were used in PCR. Clones were read by immunoSEQ multiplex PCR, and TCRdb kept only the in-frame ones, dropping some. The sample yields 170,000 or so clones, around nine tenths seen once. While unrecorded immune exposures were likely, the donors were nominally healthy when sampled. Points on this clone: Its antigen remains unknown.

The germline V gene has CDR1 SGHDN and CDR2 FVKESK. This CDR3 is built from 17 residues. The trim removed 1 base at V and 5 bases at J, leaving 11 bases unmatched. The chain has TRBV14 and TRBJ1-1; 9 nucleotides agree with TRBD1. The specimen sequenced was PBMCs. The clonotype originates from a woman aged 18-29 years in good health and CMV-seronegative. The CDR3 nucleotides are TGTGCCAGCAGCCAAGGGCGTCACCACAGGGGGCGGACTGAAGCTTTCTTT. Amino acids: CASSQGRHHRGRTEAFF.